The 26 T cell receptor beta chains listed next were all sequenced from one sample in a study of T cell responses to AZD1222 COVID-19 vaccine. TCRdb keeps only in-frame clones here, not all; method: immunoSEQ multiplex PCR. Here the sample spans around 130,000 clones, about 90% being singletons. Sequencing was performed on peripheral blood, taken on day 0 of AZD1222 vaccination. Receptor source: an adult in good health.

The rearrangement uses TRBV7-3 and TRBJ2-5; tentatively, D is TRBD1 (5 bases). V lost 1 base, J lost 3 bases, and 6 bases lay in between. This CDR3 comprises 13 residues. The germline V gene has CDR1 SGHTA and CDR2 FQGTGA. The CDR3 DNA reads TGTGCCAGCAGCTTAAGCAGGGAAGAGACCCAGTACTTC. It translates to CASSLSREETQYF.

J is TRBJ2-2 and V is TRBV6-5; the D is unclear. This CDR3 is 14 amino acids long. Trimming removed 10 bases at V and 2 bases at J, with 14 bases between. Per the germline V gene, CDR1 is MNHEY and CDR2 is SVGAGI. The CDR3 coding sequence is TGTGCCACCAGAATGGACGGAAACACCGGGGAGCTGTTTTTT. Encoded protein: CATRMDGNTGELFF.

V gene TRBV12-2 combines with J gene TRBJ1-1. TRBV12-2 is a documented pseudogene. This CDR3 has 10 amino acids. CDR3 DNA sequence: TGTGCAAGTCGCTTAGAGGGCTCTTTCTTT. Protein: CASRLEGSFF.

This chain joins TRBV3-1 (or the pseudogene TRBV3-2) and TRBJ2-1; tentatively, D is TRBD2 (5 bases). Trimming pared 2 bases from V and 2 bases from J, leaving 10 bases between. This CDR3 contains 15 residues. The germline V gene encodes CDR1 LGHDT and CDR2 YNNKEL (reference sequence). The CDR3 spells CASSQNREAYNEQFF. For the CDR3, the DNA is TGTGCCAGCAGCCAAAACCGGGAAGCCTACAATGAGCAGTTCTTC.

V and J are TRBV29-1 and TRBJ2-2; D uncertain. V was clipped by 3 bases and J by 4 bases, with 6 bases between them. The CDR3 loop spans 12 amino acids. Germline CDR1 SQVTM, CDR2 ANQGSEA. Written as DNA, the CDR3 is TGCAGCGTTGAGGGGATCACCGGGGAGCTGTTTTTT. Translated, it gives CSVEGITGELFF.

The rearrangement joins TRBV19 to TRBJ2-1, with 7 bases aligning to TRBD1. Germline-derived CDR1 and CDR2 are LNHDA and SQIVND (reference sequence). The J segment lost 0 bases and the V segment lost 6 bases, leaving 5 bases of the junction unmatched. The CDR3 is 15 residues long. The CDR3, as DNA: TGTGCCAGTAGGCCCGACAGGGCCTCCTACAATGAGCAGTTCTTC. It specifies CASRPDRASYNEQFF.

The chain has TRBV29-1 and TRBJ1-2; D perhaps matches TRBD1 (6 bases). The CDR3 covers 12 residues. CDR1 and CDR2 (germline): SQVTM, ANQGSEA. The V end was cut by 5 bases, the J end by 5 bases, with 12 bases between. The CDR3 coding sequence is TGCAGCGTTCCTGAGGGGGGGTATGGCTACACCTTC. Protein sequence: CSVPEGGYGYTF.

This chain uses TRBV5-3 with TRBJ2-7; D gene uncertain. TRBV5-3 is labeled an ORF, and its function is uncertain. The CDR3 is 16 amino acids. V shed 0 bases and J shed 0 bases, with 13 bases lying between them. CDR3 sequence (DNA): TGTGCCAGAAGCTTGGCGGCAGCCGAGAGCTCCTACGAGCAGTACGTC. Protein sequence: CARSLAAAESSYEQYV.

The chain employs TRBV12-5 and TRBJ1-4, with 7 bases fitting TRBD1. The CDR3 totals 17 residues. CDR1 and CDR2 (germline): LGHNT, FRNRAP. V was clipped by 4 bases and J by 8 bases; unmatched bases: 16. CDR3 region: CASGSSLLQGRGEKLFF. Written as DNA, the CDR3 is TGTGCTAGTGGTTCCTCCCTCCTACAGGGGAGGGGAGAAAAACTGTTTTTT.

The CDR3 here is CASSYSGPMNTEAFF. DNA for the CDR3: TGTGCCAGCAGTTACTCTGGCCCCATGAACACTGAAGCTTTCTTT. The gene calls are TRBV6-5 and TRBJ1-1; D unclear. The CDR3 covers 15 residues. Germline V lookup: CDR1 MNHEY, CDR2 SVGAGI. V lost 0 bases and J lost 0, with 8 bases in between.

The chain joins TRBV12-5 to TRBJ1-5, with D perhaps matching TRBD1 (6 bases). The germline V gene encodes CDR1 LGHNT and CDR2 FRNRAP. The CDR3 length is 18 residues. Trimming shortened V by 0 bases and J by 3 bases, and 18 bases separated the two germline ends. This CDR3 reads CASGLVPGALVINQPQHF. The CDR3 coding sequence is TGTGCTAGTGGTTTGGTACCGGGGGCACTAGTTATCAATCAGCCCCAGCATTTT.

The CDR3 sequence: CASSYSALAGREQFF. The CDR3 region has the DNA TGTGCCAGCAGTTACTCCGCACTAGCCGGCCGTGAGCAGTTCTTC. The chain carries TRBV6-5 and TRBJ2-1, with D possibly matching TRBD2 (6 bases). Looked up from germline, CDR1 is MNHEY and CDR2 is SVGAGI. This CDR3 spans 15 amino acids. Between the trimmed V and J ends, which lost 0 bases and 9 bases, there was a span of 15 bases.

The chain links TRBV7-2 to TRBJ2-1, with a tentative D call TRBD2 (6 bases). CDR3 length: 15 amino acids. From germline, CDR1 is SGHTA and CDR2 FQGNSA. V was pared by 4 bases and J by 0 bases, with 10 bases between. CDR3 loop: CASSSGLISYNEQFF. The CDR3 nucleotides read TGTGCCAGCAGCTCGGGACTCATCTCCTACAATGAGCAGTTCTTC.

V is TRBV4-1 and J is TRBJ2-3, with D possibly called TRBD1 or TRBD2 (6 bases each). Trimming removed 4 bases from V and 1 base from J, with 21 bases in between. The CDR3 totals 18 residues. The germline gives CDR1 MGHRA, CDR2 YSYEKL. The CDR3 DNA sequence: TGCGCCAGCAGCCCCGGATTCTTACGGGGGCGCCGCACAGATACGCAGTATTTT. As protein: CASSPGFLRGRRTDTQYF.

The chain recombines TRBV12-3 or TRBV12-4 with TRBJ2-1; the D is unclear. This CDR3 is built from 11 residues. V was pared by 6 bases and J by 10 bases, with 10 bases between. The CDR3 is CASSRRVEQFF. DNA for the CDR3: TGTGCCAGCAGCCGCCGGGTGGAGCAGTTCTTC.

The chain recombines TRBV5-4 with TRBJ2-5; possibly TRBD2 for D (6 bases). V lost 0 bases, J lost 1 base, and 13 bases lay in between. CDR3 length: 16 residues. CDR1 is SGHNT, CDR2 YYREEE, per germline (reference sequence). The CDR3 DNA is TGTGCCAGCAGCTTGGGGGGTTTGCGGGGCCAAGAGACCCAGTACTTC. Translation gives CASSLGGLRGQETQYF.

The chain has TRBV7-2 and TRBJ1-3, with D hard to call. Per germline, CDR1 SGHTA and CDR2 FQGNSA. Trimming took 1 base from V and 9 from J, leaving 13 bases between them. The CDR3 contains 14 residues. The CDR3 here is CASSLEDTRGTIYF. The CDR3 nucleotides read TGTGCCAGCAGCTTAGAAGACACCCGGGGCACCATATATTTT. Full variable domain (remainder filled in from reference TRBV7-2 and TRBJ1-3): GAGVSQSPSNKVTEKGKDVELRCDPISGHTALYWYRQSLGQGLEFLIYFQGNSAPDKSGLPSDRFSAERTGGSVSTLTIQRTQQEDSAVYLCASSLEDTRGTIYFGEGSWLTVV.

This clone was counted a single time. The chain recombines TRBV30 with TRBJ1-1, with D perhaps matching TRBD1 (5 bases). CDR3 length: 15 residues. The V end lost 5 bases, the J end lost 0 bases, and 16 bases lay between the germline ends. Germline-derived CDR1 and CDR2 are GTSNPN and SVGIG (reference sequence). The CDR3 loop is CAWGPGGTMNTEAFF. CDR3 bases: TGTGCCTGGGGACCCGGGGGGACTATGAACACTGAAGCTTTCTTT.

This chain joins TRBV7-2 and TRBJ1-5; 8 bases are shared with TRBD1. There are 14 residues in the CDR3. The germline gives CDR1 SGHTA, CDR2 FQGNSA. The ends lost 5 bases at V and 11 bases at J; junction bases unmatched: 11. The CDR3 loop is CASSPRQGSSAQHF. The CDR3 coding sequence is TGTGCCAGCAGCCCCCGACAGGGGTCCTCAGCCCAGCATTTT. Complete variable domain (other parts from reference TRBV7-2 and TRBJ1-5): GAGVSQSPSNKVTEKGKDVELRCDPISGHTALYWYRQSLGQGLEFLIYFQGNSAPDKSGLPSDRFSAERTGGSVSTLTIQRTQQEDSAVYLCASSPRQGSSAQHFGDGTRLSIL.

The genes are TRBV4-3 and TRBJ1-2, with 7 positions matching TRBD1. CDR3 length: 14 amino acids. Germline V gene data show CDR1 as LGHNA and CDR2 as YSLEER. After removal of 7 bases from V and 8 bases from J, the junction contained 13 bases not matched to a gene. The DNA for the CDR3 is TGCGCCAGCACAAGGGGCAGGGGGGCCGAGGGCTACACCTTC. Translating gives CASTRGRGAEGYTF.

CDR3 loop: CASSFAGEPSYGYTF. In DNA, the CDR3 is TGCGCCAGCAGCTTCGCAGGGGAACCCTCCTATGGCTACACCTTC. V is TRBV5-1 and J is TRBJ1-2; possible D gene TRBD1, 6 bases. The CDR3 totals 15 residues. The V end was cut by 2 bases, the J end by 4 bases, with 15 bases between. The germline CDR1 and CDR2 sequences are SGHRS and YFSETQ.

The rearrangement joins TRBV19 to TRBJ1-1; weak D call: TRBD1 (5 bases). This CDR3 is built from 11 residues. In germline, CDR1 is LNHDA, CDR2 SQIVND (reference sequence). V was shortened by 9 bases and J by 10 bases, with 15 bases between the two germline ends. The CDR3 DNA follows: TGTGCCAGCCGGGAGGGGAAGCGAGCTTTCTTT. This gives the protein CASREGKRAFF.

With regard to this clone: At the DNA level, this CDR3 is encoded by other sequences in the same sample as well. The chain uses TRBV18 and TRBJ1-2; 7 nucleotides line up with TRBD1. V was clipped by 5 bases and J by 4 bases; unmatched bases: 4. CDR3 size: 13 residues. The germline gives CDR1 KGHSH, CDR2 LQKENI. In DNA, the CDR3 is TGTGCCAGCTCAGGGGACAGCAGCTATGGCTACACCTTC. Translating it yields CASSGDSSYGYTF.

This chain joins TRBV9 and TRBJ1-1; possibly TRBD1 for D (5 bases). The CDR3 sequence is 15 residues long. Germline-derived CDR1 and CDR2 are SGDLS and YYNGEE. Trimming took off 3 bases at V and 4 bases at J, with 16 bases between the two ends. The CDR3 nucleotides read TGTGCCAGCAGCGGGTCTGGGGGAAGGGCCACTGAAGCTTTCTTT. Encoded protein: CASSGSGGRATEAFF.

The V and J genes are TRBV2 and TRBJ1-5; TRBD1 agrees at 7 bases. Unmatched junction bases numbered 3, after V lost 7 bases and J lost 0 bases. In germline, CDR1 is SNHLY, CDR2 FYNNEI. The CDR3 is 14 amino acids. The CDR3: CASNRDSSNQPQHF. CDR3 in DNA: TGTGCCAGCAACCGGGACAGTAGCAATCAGCCCCAGCATTTT.

V usage is TRBV9 and J usage is TRBJ1-3; 11 nucleotides line up with TRBD1. The CDR3 sequence is 17 residues long. The germline V gene has CDR1 SGDLS and CDR2 YYNGEE. V lost 0 bases, J lost 0 bases, and 2 bases stayed unmatched. The DNA of the CDR3 is TGTGCCAGCAGCGTAGTGGGGACAGGGGGCTCTGGAAACACCATATATTTT. Residues: CASSVVGTGGSGNTIYF. The full variable domain, rest sourced from reference TRBV9 and TRBJ1-3, is DSGVTQTPKHLITATGQRVTLRCSPRSGDLSVYWYQQSLDQGLQFLIQYYNGEERAKGNILERFSAQQFPDLHSELNLSSLELGDSALYFCASSVVGTGGSGNTIYFGEGSWLTVV.